This passage covers 11 T cell receptor beta chains from one sample sequenced in a study of blood T cell repertoires in COVID-19. TCRdb keeps only in-frame clones here, not all; method: immunoSEQ multiplex PCR. This table holds over 150,000 clones, approximately 90% found once. Sequenced input: peripheral blood. These receptors were obtained from a woman in her fifties or sixties who had recovered from COVID-19.

The chain recombines TRBV5-1 with TRBJ1-1; TRBD1 matches 7 bases. This CDR3 is built from 13 residues. Germline values: CDR1 SGHRS, CDR2 YFSETQ. The V gene end was trimmed by 0 bases and the J gene end by 8 bases; junction bases not matched to a gene: 4. CDR3 DNA: TGCGCCAGCAGCTTGGAACAGGGGCCCGAAGCTTTCTTT. Residues: CASSLEQGPEAFF.

The chain links TRBV4-1 to TRBJ2-7; tentatively, D is TRBD2 (5 bases). CDR1 is MGHRA, CDR2 YSYEKL, per germline. The CDR3 is 12 residues long. V was cut by 3 bases and J by 7 bases, with 10 bases left in between. Here the CDR3 reads CASSHSTGEQYF. Here the CDR3 DNA reads TGCGCCAGCAGCCATTCGACGGGGGAGCAGTACTTC.

The chain employs TRBV12-5 and TRBJ2-3; 7 bases are a match to TRBD2. The CDR3 length is 20 residues. Germline V CDR1 and CDR2: LGHNT, FRNRAP. The junction had 15 bases not matched to a gene; V was cut back by 0 bases and J by 0 bases. In DNA, the CDR3 is TGTGCTAGTGGTTTGGTTACCAGGGAGGGGCCGAGCCCTAGCACAGATACGCAGTATTTT. It encodes CASGLVTREGPSPSTDTQYF.

This clone was seen once. V gene TRBV5-1 combines with J gene TRBJ1-4, with 7 nucleotides matching TRBD1. V was clipped by 1 base and J by 0 bases; unmatched bases: 3. The V gene's germline CDR1 is SGHRS and CDR2 YFSETQ. The CDR3 is 16 residues long. As DNA, the CDR3 is TGCGCCAGCAGCTTGCAGGGGGGCCCAACTAATGAAAAACTGTTTTTT. As protein: CASSLQGGPTNEKLFF.

The chain recombines TRBV9 with TRBJ2-2; D is perhaps TRBD1 (5 bases). V was cut by 1 base and J by 5 bases, with 12 bases left in between. The CDR3 is made up of 15 amino acids. Germline CDR1 and CDR2: SGDLS and YYNGEE. CDR3 bases: TGTGCCAGCAGCGTAACTACAGGAAAAACCGGGGAGCTGTTTTTT. Translation gives CASSVTTGKTGELFF. Variable domain in full (rest from reference TRBV9 and TRBJ2-2): DSGVTQTPKHLITATGQRVTLRCSPRSGDLSVYWYQQSLDQGLQFLIQYYNGEERAKGNILERFSAQQFPDLHSELNLSSLELGDSALYFCASSVTTGKTGELFFGEGSRLTVL.

This clone was counted a few times. The chain recombines TRBV24-1 with TRBJ1-1; 7 bases match TRBD1. The CDR3 runs to 13 residues. Germline CDR1 reads KGHDR; CDR2 reads SFDVKD. The trim removed 7 bases at V and 8 bases at J, leaving 9 bases unmatched. CDR3 DNA: TGTGCCACCAGAACCCGGGACAGCGAAGAAGCTTTCTTT. Protein product: CATRTRDSEEAFF.

The CDR3 is CASSLAGGRTETQYF. In DNA, the CDR3 is TGTGCCAGCAGTTTAGCGGGGGGTCGAACAGAGACCCAGTACTTC. The chain links TRBV5-4 to TRBJ2-5; 10 positions agree with TRBD2. In germline, CDR1 is SGHNT, CDR2 YYREEE (reference sequence). V lost 5 bases and J lost 4; bases outside the gene matches: 8. This CDR3 comprises 15 residues.

This rearrangement joins TRBV19 to TRBJ2-3; 11 positions agree with TRBD2. V lost 4 bases to trimming and J lost 4 bases; unmatched junction nucleotides: 7. Germline V gene lookup returns CDR1 LNHDA and CDR2 SQIVND (reference sequence). The CDR3 runs 16 residues. CDR3 loop: CASSTLAGGLADTQYF. Here the CDR3 DNA reads TGTGCCAGTAGTACCTTAGCGGGGGGGCTGGCAGATACGCAGTATTTT.

The V and J genes are TRBV6-1 and TRBJ1-5; 10 bases match TRBD1. The CDR3 is 15 amino acids. J gave up 7 bases and V 0 bases, and 3 bases lay outside the gene matches. Germline lookup yields CDR1 MNHNS and CDR2 SASEGT. The CDR3 sequence is CASSEAGQGWQPQHF. DNA for the CDR3: TGTGCCAGCAGTGAAGCGGGACAGGGGTGGCAGCCCCAGCATTTT.

J is TRBJ1-1 and V is TRBV7-9, with D tentatively TRBD1 (5 bases). CDR3 length: 11 residues. Germline V lookup: CDR1 SEHNR, CDR2 FQNEAQ (reference sequence). V gave up 5 bases and J gave up 7 bases, with 8 bases separating them. In nucleotides, the CDR3 is TGTGCCAGCAGCCGCAGGGTTGAAGCTTTCTTT. Amino acid sequence: CASSRRVEAFF.

The V call is TRBV10-2, the J call TRBJ2-3; 14 nucleotides agree with TRBD2. Per germline, CDR1 WSHSY and CDR2 SAAADI. The V and J ends lost 4 bases and 3 bases, in that order; junction bases with no gene match: 9. The CDR3 sequence is 18 residues long. CDR3 residues: CASSGSTSGGANTDTQYF. DNA of the CDR3: TGCGCCAGCAGTGGGTCGACTAGCGGGGGGGCGAATACAGATACGCAGTATTTT.